Here is one TCR beta chain with its context. The data originate from a study of technical replicates of blood from a handful of donors. The protocol was immunoSEQ multiplex PCR, while the TCRdb copy is restricted to in-frame clones and leaves out a portion. The profile shows tens of thousands of clones, more than 95% of them singletons. The sample comprised T cells isolated from PBMCs. This TCR derives from a human donor in good health.

The CDR3 loop reads CASSLFNRGPLKQPQHF. The CDR3 DNA sequence: TGTGCCAGCAGTTTATTTAATAGAGGGCCTTTGAAACAGCCCCAGCATTTT. The V gene is TRBV28, the J gene TRBJ1-5; D not resolved. The germline gives CDR1 MDHEN, CDR2 SYDVKM. The CDR3 is made up of 17 amino acids. V lost 1 base, J lost 7 bases, and 20 bases lay in between.